One sample yielded the 32 T cell receptor beta chains listed below, sequenced in a study of blood T cells in healthy people across ages. A J-beta primer mix and a sample-barcoded 5' primer were used in a second PCR of about 7 to 12 cycles. TCRdb independently ran MiXCR on the 5' RACE reads; one entry per CDR3 protein. The sample holds under 950,000 distinct CDR3 sequences, 20% to 25% seen once. The sample comprised blood. The receptors stem from a man in his sixties or seventies in good health.

This clonotype was counted a few times. The V call is TRBV5-1, the J call TRBJ1-6, with D possibly being TRBD1 (5 bases). The CDR3 is 15 residues long. With 2 bases removed from V and 9 bases from J, the gap between germline ends came to 15 bases. Germline V gene data show CDR1 as SGHRS and CDR2 as YFSETQ. The CDR3: CASSFQGEKVSPLHF. The CDR3 DNA reads TGCGCCAGCAGCTTTCAGGGCGAGAAGGTTTCACCCCTCCACTTT.

This clonotype was recorded a few times. V is TRBV20-1 and J is TRBJ2-3, with D perhaps TRBD1 or TRBD2 (5 bases each). Germline CDR1 reads DFQATT; CDR2 reads SNEGSKA (reference sequence). The CDR3 contains 13 residues. Trimming stripped 5 bases from V and 2 bases from J, with 11 bases between. The CDR3 coding sequence is TGCAGTGCTCCGGGGCCCAACACAGATACGCAGTATTTT. Encoded protein: CSAPGPNTDTQYF.

The chain joins TRBV25-1 to TRBJ1-1; D remains ambiguous. Germline lookup yields CDR1 MGHDK and CDR2 SYGVNS. The CDR3 loop spans 14 amino acids. The V end lost 1 base, the J end lost 1 base, and 7 bases lay between the germline ends. The CDR3, as DNA: TGTGCCAGCAGTGAATTCGGGGAGAACACTGAAGCTTTCTTT. It specifies CASSEFGENTEAFF. Full variable domain (outside the CDR3, taken from reference TRBV25-1 and TRBJ1-1): EADIYQTPRYLVIGTGKKITLECSQTMGHDKMYWYQQDPGMELHLIHYSYGVNSTEKGDLSSESTVSRIRTEHFPLTLESARPSHTSQYLCASSEFGENTEAFFGQGTRLTVV.

The chain couples TRBV9 to TRBJ1-4; D not certain. The CDR3 totals 16 residues. Germline assignment: CDR1 SGDLS and CDR2 YYNGEE. Trimming took 3 bases from V and 8 from J, leaving 20 bases between them. The CDR3 nucleotides are TGTGCCAGCAGCGACGGGAACGGAGTTTATGGAGAAAAACTGTTTTTT. Translated, it gives CASSDGNGVYGEKLFF. The full variable domain, in which reference TRBV9 and TRBJ1-4 provide the parts outside the CDR3, is DSGVTQTPKHLITATGQRVTLRCSPRSGDLSVYWYQQSLDQGLQFLIQYYNGEERAKGNILERFSAQQFPDLHSELNLSSLELGDSALYFCASSDGNGVYGEKLFFGSGTQLSVL.

This clonotype was seen a few times. This chain connects TRBV20-1 to TRBJ1-1, with D unresolved. Trimming pared 6 bases from V and 2 bases from J, leaving 13 bases between. The CDR3 extends over 13 amino acids. Germline V gives CDR1 DFQATT, CDR2 SNEGSKA (reference sequence). The DNA of the CDR3 is TGCAGTGCGATAGGGCCTTTTAACACTGAAGCTTTCTTT. It specifies CSAIGPFNTEAFF.

This clonotype was seen more than once but under ten times. The gene calls are TRBV12-3 or TRBV12-4 and TRBJ1-1; D not certain. This CDR3 is built from 16 residues. V lost 6 bases and J lost 5, with 22 bases in between. This chain's CDR3 is CASSRRASGEKTEAFF. CDR3 sequence (DNA): TGTGCCAGCAGCCGCCGGGCTTCCGGGGAGAAGACTGAAGCTTTCTTT.

Only a few counts were recorded for this clonotype. This chain links TRBV12-3 or TRBV12-4 with TRBJ2-3; D is possibly TRBD1 or TRBD2 (5 bases each). V was pared by 6 bases and J by 6 bases, with 16 bases between. The CDR3 length is 14 residues. CDR3 residues: CASSVRDEFDTQYF. The CDR3 DNA follows: TGTGCCAGCAGCGTCCGGGACGAGTTTGATACGCAGTATTTT.

A word on this clonotype: The germline gene is not matched at one end of the junction; a read error may be the cause. This chain connects TRBV20-1 to TRBJ2-5; D unresolved. This CDR3 is built from 12 residues. In germline, CDR1 is DFQATT, CDR2 SNEGSKA (reference sequence). DNA of the CDR3: TGCAGTGCTAGAAATGACGGCCCTCGTGGGTTCTTC. This encodes CSARNDGPRGFF.

This clonotype was seen a few times. The chain recombines TRBV20-1 with TRBJ1-5; no clear D gene. This CDR3 spans 15 amino acids. V was clipped by 0 bases and J by 6 bases, with 15 bases between them. Germline V CDR1 and CDR2: DFQATT, SNEGSKA (reference sequence). CDR3 coding DNA: TGCAGTGCTAGAGATCCGAGGTCAAGGCGTCAGCCCCAGCATTTT. It yields the protein CSARDPRSRRQPQHF.

This clonotype has only a few counts. V is TRBV7-9 and J is TRBJ2-5; D is uncertain. Trimming took off 3 bases at V and 2 bases at J, with 10 bases between the two ends. The CDR3 contains 14 residues. Germline V gene lookup returns CDR1 SEHNR and CDR2 FQNEAQ (reference sequence). The CDR3, as DNA: TGTGCCAGCAGCTTTCCGGCGACTCAAGAGACCCAGTACTTC. Translating it yields CASSFPATQETQYF.

The chain links TRBV18 to TRBJ1-2; D gene uncertain. The CDR3 has 13 residues. CDR1 is KGHSH and CDR2 is LQKENI in the germline V gene. The ends were cut back, 0 bases at V and 8 bases at J, with 10 bases in the middle. The CDR3 DNA sequence: TGTGCCAGCTCACCACCGGAGGGAGCGGGCTACACCTTC. It specifies CASSPPEGAGYTF.

This clonotype was seen more than once but under ten times. A read error may produce the germline difference seen at one junction end. The J gene is TRBJ2-3, the V gene TRBV7-9, with 9 positions matching TRBD1. Germline V gene lookup returns CDR1 SEHNR and CDR2 FQNEAQ (reference sequence). The CDR3 totals 16 residues. The CDR3 coding sequence is TGTGCCAGCAGCACAGCTAAGGACAGGGGTACAGATACGCAATATTTT. It encodes CASSTAKDRGTDTQYF. Drawing the rest from reference TRBV7-9 and TRBJ2-3, the complete variable domain is DTGVSQNPRHKITKRGQNVTFRCDPISEHNRLYWYRQTLGQGPEFLTYFQNEAQLEKSRLLSDRFSAERPKGSFSTLEIQRTEQGDSAMYLCASSTAKDRGTDTQYFGPGTRLTVL.

Only a few counts were recorded for this clonotype. This chain links TRBV7-2 with TRBJ1-5; 7 positions match TRBD1. The junction had 5 bases not matched to a gene; V was cut back by 0 bases and J by 6 bases. CDR1 and CDR2 from the germline V gene are SGHTA and FQGNSA. The CDR3 runs 15 residues. Written as DNA, the CDR3 is TGTGCCAGCAGCTTAGCGGAGGGGGCGGTTCAGCCCCAGCATTTT. Its protein product is CASSLAEGAVQPQHF.

This sequence joins TRBV2 and TRBJ2-5, with D uncertain. V lost 11 bases and J 4 bases, leaving 11 bases between the germline ends. The CDR3 runs to 11 residues. Germline lookup yields CDR1 SNHLY and CDR2 FYNNEI. CDR3 coding DNA: TGTGCCGGCAAAATTGTAGAGACCCAGTACTTC. Translated, it gives CAGKIVETQYF.

This clonotype was detected a few times. The V call is TRBV12-5, the J call TRBJ2-5; D unclear. The end of the DNA is better explained by TRBJ2-7, so the J call may be wrong. CDR3 size: 12 residues. The germline V gene encodes CDR1 LGHNT and CDR2 FRNRAP. The CDR3 DNA sequence: TGTGCTAGTGGTTTTACAGCCTCCGAGCAGTACTTC. It specifies CASGFTASEQYF.

This clonotype was counted at least ten times. This rearrangement joins TRBV7-8 to TRBJ2-1; 12 nucleotides match TRBD2. Germline V gene sequence: CDR1 SGHVS, CDR2 FQNEAQ. Trimming cost V 5 bases and J 7 bases; bases outside gene matches: 6. CDR3 length equals 15 residues. CDR3 DNA sequence: TGTGCCAGCAGCGACGCTAGCGGGGGGGCTAATGAGCAGTTCTTC. Its protein is CASSDASGGANEQFF.

V usage is TRBV20-1 and J usage is TRBJ2-2, with 10 bases fitting TRBD2. CDR1 and CDR2 from the germline V gene are DFQATT and SNEGSKA (reference sequence). The CDR3 covers 15 residues. V was pared by 3 bases and J by 0 bases, with 1 base of the junction left unmatched. CDR3 sequence: CSASSGGPNTGELFF. CDR3 nucleotides: TGCAGTGCTAGTAGCGGGGGGCCGAACACCGGGGAGCTGTTTTTT.

The chain recombines TRBV25-1 with TRBJ2-1, with 9 bases fitting TRBD2. The V gene's germline CDR1 is MGHDK and CDR2 SYGVNS. This CDR3 is built from 19 residues. J gave up 1 base and V 0 bases, and 10 bases lay outside the gene matches. This CDR3 reads CASSEYGTGGGASYNEQFF. The CDR3 region has the DNA TGTGCCAGCAGTGAATATGGGACGGGCGGGGGGGCATCCTACAATGAGCAGTTCTTC.

The chain recombines TRBV13 with TRBJ2-1, with D maybe TRBD1 (6 bases). The CDR3 is made up of 19 amino acids. V was trimmed by 5 bases and J by 6 bases, leaving 29 bases between them. In germline, CDR1 is PRHDT, CDR2 FYEKMQ (reference sequence). CDR3 residues: CASSKIGYGGRTLFNEQFF. The CDR3 DNA is TGTGCCAGCAGCAAAATAGGGTATGGGGGCCGTACACTCTTCAATGAGCAGTTCTTC.

This sequence joins TRBV28 and TRBJ1-2; D is perhaps TRBD1 (5 bases). Germline values: CDR1 MDHEN, CDR2 SYDVKM. CDR3 length: 15 residues. V lost 7 bases to trimming and J lost 5 bases, with 20 bases between them. Written as DNA, the CDR3 is TGTGCCAGCACCGTACCTGGGACGATCGGTTATGGCTACACCTTC. Protein: CASTVPGTIGYGYTF.

This clonotype showed up just a few times. The chain is built from TRBV2 and TRBJ2-3; D remains ambiguous. V dropped 3 bases and J dropped 3 bases, with 7 bases sitting between them. The CDR3 length is 13 residues. Germline values: CDR1 SNHLY, CDR2 FYNNEI. In DNA, the CDR3 is TGTGCCAGCAGTGATTACCGGACAGATACGCAGTATTTT. Its protein product is CASSDYRTDTQYF.

The gene calls are TRBV4-3 and TRBJ2-3, with 10 bases identical to TRBD2. The CDR3 extends over 19 amino acids. CDR1 LGHNA and CDR2 YSLEER come from the germline V gene. The ends lost 0 bases at V and 1 base at J; junction bases unmatched: 10. The CDR3, as DNA: TGCGCCAGCAGCCAAGATACGGCAGGCGGGACTAGCGGCACAGATACGCAGTATTTT. It codes for CASSQDTAGGTSGTDTQYF.

This chain connects TRBV12-3 or TRBV12-4 to TRBJ2-3; 10 bases are a match to TRBD2. Germline trimming cut 7 bases from V and 5 bases from J; bases unmatched to any gene: 9. CDR3 length equals 15 residues. The CDR3 nucleotides are TGTGCCAGCACCCGAAGCAGCGGGGGGGGAGATACGCAGTATTTT. This sequence encodes CASTRSSGGGDTQYF.

The chain has TRBV6-5 and TRBJ1-1; D call uncertain. The CDR3 extends over 15 amino acids. V lost 1 base, J lost 6 bases, and 15 bases lay in between. Germline-derived CDR1 and CDR2 are MNHEY and SVGAGI. CDR3 residues: CASSYLSGFRAEAFF. The CDR3 DNA sequence: TGTGCCAGCAGTTACTTATCTGGTTTTCGTGCTGAAGCTTTCTTT.

The table lists this clonotype with a few counts. This rearrangement joins TRBV27 to TRBJ1-6, with no clear D. CDR1 and CDR2 from the germline V gene are MNHEY and SMNVEV (reference sequence). The ends were cut back, 4 bases at V and 10 bases at J, with 14 bases in the middle. The CDR3 loop spans 14 amino acids. The CDR3 DNA reads as TGTGCCAGCAGTTCGGTACAATCCTCATCACCCCTCCACTTT. Residues: CASSSVQSSSPLHF.

This clonotype was counted a few times. This chain uses TRBV7-2 with TRBJ2-5; TRBD1 agrees at 8 bases. The J call is doubtful: the DNA matches TRBJ2-7 better. CDR1 is SGHTA and CDR2 is FQGNSA in the germline V gene. The CDR3 totals 15 residues. The CDR3 spells CASSPRTGFFNEQYF. The CDR3, as DNA: TGTGCCAGCAGCCCAAGGACAGGGTTTTTTAACGAGCAGTACTTC.

The chain employs TRBV12-3 or TRBV12-4 and TRBJ2-7; D is undetermined. V was cut by 0 bases and J by 5 bases, with 8 bases left in between. The CDR3 loop spans 13 amino acids. For the CDR3, the DNA is TGTGCCAGCAGTTTAGCTGGGTTCGACGAGCAGTACTTC. It codes for CASSLAGFDEQYF.

This clonotype was seen repeatedly, ten times or more. The V gene is TRBV18, the J gene TRBJ2-3, with 7 bases identical to TRBD1. Germline V CDR1 and CDR2: KGHSH, LQKENI. The V gene end was trimmed by 5 bases and the J gene end by 5 bases; junction bases not matched to a gene: 1. This CDR3 spans 12 amino acids. This chain's CDR3 is CASSAGGDTQYF. The CDR3, as DNA: TGTGCCAGCTCAGCAGGGGGAGATACGCAGTATTTT.

This clonotype was observed many times. This chain's CDR3 is CASRDSLREQYF. DNA for the CDR3: TGTGCCAGCAGGGACAGTCTAAGAGAGCAGTACTTC. This chain joins TRBV28 and TRBJ2-7; D is perhaps TRBD1 (6 bases). Germline CDR1 MDHEN, CDR2 SYDVKM. The CDR3 extends over 12 amino acids. Trimming took 6 bases from V and 7 from J, leaving 13 bases between them. The whole variable domain, remainder taken from reference TRBV28 and TRBJ2-7, is DVKVTQSSRYLVKRTGEKVFLECVQDMDHENMFWYRQDPGLGLRLIYFSYDVKMKEKGDIPEGYSVSREKKERFSLILESASTNQTSMYLCASRDSLREQYFGPGTRLTVT.

Here the CDR3 reads CASTGHLDKPSGANVLTF. Written as DNA, the CDR3 is TGTGCCAGCACCGGCCATTTGGACAAACCCTCTGGGGCCAACGTCCTGACTTTC. The gene calls are TRBV2 and TRBJ2-6, with D possibly matching TRBD1 (5 bases). The length of the CDR3 is 18 residues. CDR1 and CDR2 from the germline V gene are SNHLY and FYNNEI. V lost 7 bases, J lost 0 bases, and 19 bases lay in between.

This clonotype has a handful of counts. V gene TRBV24-1 combines with J gene TRBJ1-1; no firm D call. The length of the CDR3 is 13 residues. Per germline, CDR1 KGHDR and CDR2 SFDVKD. Trimming pared 4 bases from V and 5 bases from J, leaving 10 bases between. For the CDR3, the DNA is TGTGCCACCAGTGAGGACGAAAGAACTGAAGCTTTCTTT. It codes for CATSEDERTEAFF.

This clonotype was counted between two and nine times. CDR3 DNA sequence: TGTGCCATCAGCCAGGGACTAGCGGGTTTTGGCTCCTACAATGAGCAGTTCTTC. Its translation: CAISQGLAGFGSYNEQFF. The chain carries TRBV10-3 and TRBJ2-1; 12 bases map to TRBD2. The CDR3 has 18 amino acids. Germline V lookup: CDR1 ENHRY, CDR2 SYGVKD. V lost 6 bases, J lost 0 bases, and 9 bases stayed unmatched.